The rows below give T cell receptor beta chains drawn from one sample of a study of cytomegalovirus exposure and HLA in healthy donors. Clones were read by immunoSEQ multiplex PCR, and TCRdb kept only the in-frame ones, dropping some. The sample has approximately 210,000 clones. Sequenced input: PBMCs. The receptor set was obtained from a woman aged 25-40 years in good health and CMV-seropositive. The CDR3 runs from the conserved cysteine through the conserved F or W. The D gene is left open where the match is weak.

D: .
J: TRBJ2-7
V: TRBV6-5
DNA: TGTGCCAGCAGTTATGACAGCTCCTACGAGCAGTACTTC
CDR3: CASSYDSSYEQYF

D: TRBD1
J: TRBJ2-7
V: TRBV6-5
DNA: TGTGCCAGCAGTTGGACACAGGGGCGCTACGAGCAGTACTTC
CDR3: CASSWTQGRYEQYF

D: .
J: TRBJ1-1
V: TRBV19
DNA: TGTGCCAGTAGTACCCGGGGGACTGAAGCTTTCTTT
CDR3: CASSTRGTEAFF

D: .
J: TRBJ1-2
V: TRBV4-3
DNA: TGCGCCAGCAGCCAGTCACAGGATATTGACTATGGCTACACCTTC
CDR3: CASSQSQDIDYGYTF

D: .
J: TRBJ2-6
V: TRBV5-1
DNA: TGCGCCAGCAGCTTGGTAGGCAGGGGATCTGGGGCCAACGTCCTGACTTTC
CDR3: CASSLVGRGSGANVLTF

D: TRBD2
J: TRBJ2-3
V: TRBV5-4
DNA: TGTGCCAGCAGCTGGGGACTAACTAAAACTGATACGCAGTATTTT
CDR3: CASSWGLTKTDTQYF

D: .
J: TRBJ1-1
V: TRBV5-6
DNA: TGTGCCAGCAGCCAAAGGGGAGGGGTCTACATGAACACTGAAGCTTTCTTT
CDR3: CASSQRGGVYMNTEAFF

D: .
J: TRBJ1-2
V: TRBV30
DNA: TGTGCCTGGAAAGGGGCAGCTAACTATGGCTACACCTTC
CDR3: CAWKGAANYGYTF

D: .
J: TRBJ2-2
V: TRBV30
DNA: TGTGCCTGGAAGTGGGGCGTTTGGGACACCGGGGAGCTGTTTTTT
CDR3: CAWKWGVWDTGELFF

D: TRBD2
J: TRBJ2-2
V: TRBV5-4
DNA: TGTGCCAGCAGCTCGACTAGCGGGGGGGTCACCGGGGAGCTGTTTTTT
CDR3: CASSSTSGGVTGELFF

D: .
J: TRBJ2-1
V: TRBV28
DNA: TGTGCCAGCAGTTTAGCCCGGAGAACTCTCCACAATGAGCAGTTCTTC
CDR3: CASSLARRTLHNEQFF

D: TRBD1
J: TRBJ2-1
V: TRBV4-1
DNA: TGCGCCAGCAGCCCTTGGACAGGATACAATGAGCAGTTCTTC
CDR3: CASSPWTGYNEQFF

D: TRBD1
J: TRBJ1-5
V: TRBV19
DNA: TGTGCCAGTAGTATAAGCCCCCCAGACGGGACAGGCTACTATAGCAATCAGCCCCAGCATTTT
CDR3: CASSISPPDGTGYYSNQPQHF

D: TRBD2
J: TRBJ2-7
V: TRBV27
DNA: TGTGCCAGCAGTTACCTTTCGGGAGGCGAGCAGTACTTC
CDR3: CASSYLSGGEQYF

D: .
J: TRBJ2-2
V: TRBV19
DNA: TGTGCCAGTAGTTTGATACCTGGGAGCGGGGAGCTGTTTTTT
CDR3: CASSLIPGSGELFF

D: .
J: TRBJ1-5
V: TRBV2
DNA: TGTGCCAGCAGTGCTCTCGGGACTAGTCAGCCCCAGCATTTT
CDR3: CASSALGTSQPQHF